This TCR beta chain was recorded in a study of cytomegalovirus exposure and HLA in healthy donors. With respect to this clone: Antigen: not known.

Trimming removed 4 bases at V and 3 bases at J, with 15 bases between. This CDR3 contains 15 residues. In germline, CDR1 is LGHNA, CDR2 YSLEER. Study-wide results and caveats: According to reports, the classifier identified cytomegalovirus status with high specificity and sensitivity. Later analysis identified several of the most significant clusters that appeared linked to common viral pathogens. Roughly 170 TCR beta chains were listed as cytomegalovirus-associated.

13 Jbeta primers and 60 Vbeta primers were used for the PCR. TCRdb's table, derived via immunoSEQ multiplex PCR, lists solely in-frame clones and lacks some. The sample carries about 120,000 clones, 74% recorded once. This sequence joins TRBV4-3 and TRBJ1-1; a possible D gene is TRBD1 (6 bases). The sequenced material came from PBMCs. The receptor's source is a human donor in good health. The DNA of the CDR3 is TGCGCCAGCAGCCCCGGGGGGGGCAGGGACACTGAAGCTTTCTTT. This sequence encodes CASSPGGGRDTEAFF.